The clone carrying this T cell receptor (gamma chain) was detected only once. Its antigen is not identified. CDR3 length: 14 amino acids. V trimming: 4 bases; J trimming: 8 bases; junction bases outside the gene matches: 14. Germline V gene sequence: CDR1 VINAFY, CDR2 YDVSNSKD. This sample is drawn from a study of Vδ1+ human thymocytes. Overall study findings and caveats: Highly polyclonal TRG and TRD repertoires with Gaussian CDR3 length distributions appeared in thymus. Unlike peripheral blood Vdelta1+ controls, thymic delta-chain sequences included about 20% Vdelta2 and few Vdelta3.

The template was reverse-transcribed extracted RNA. CDR3 amplicons came from multiplex PCR with pooled V-gene forward and constant-region reverse primers. TCRdb reprocessed the multiplex PCR reads using CATT. Here the sample spans 35,000 or so gamma-chain clones, 20% to 25% being singletons. The sample consisted of Vdelta1+ gamma-delta thymocytes from the thymus. The subset denotes: FACS-sorted CD3+ TCRalphabeta- TCRVdelta1+ TCRVdelta2- thymocytes. The chain couples TRGV5 to TRGJ1 or TRGJ2. The sequence was obtained from a girl under two years old who had congenital heart surgery. This CDR3 is CATWDPTIGDKKLF. The CDR3 DNA is TGTGCCACCTGGGATCCTACAATAGGAGATAAGAAACTCTTT.